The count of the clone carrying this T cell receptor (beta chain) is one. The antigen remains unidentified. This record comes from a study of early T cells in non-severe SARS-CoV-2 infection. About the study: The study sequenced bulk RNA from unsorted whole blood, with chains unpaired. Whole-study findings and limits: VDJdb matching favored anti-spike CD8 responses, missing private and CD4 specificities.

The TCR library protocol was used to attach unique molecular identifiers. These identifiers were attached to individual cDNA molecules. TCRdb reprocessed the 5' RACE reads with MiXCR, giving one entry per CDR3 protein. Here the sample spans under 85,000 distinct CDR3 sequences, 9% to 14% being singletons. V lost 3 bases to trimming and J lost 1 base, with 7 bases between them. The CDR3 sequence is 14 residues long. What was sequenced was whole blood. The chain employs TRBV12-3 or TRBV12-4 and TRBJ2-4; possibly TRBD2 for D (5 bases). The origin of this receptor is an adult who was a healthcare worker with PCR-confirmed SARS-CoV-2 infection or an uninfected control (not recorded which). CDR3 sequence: CASSFGGAKNIQYF. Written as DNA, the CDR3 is TGTGCCAGCAGTTTCGGAGGCGCCAAAAACATTCAGTACTTC.